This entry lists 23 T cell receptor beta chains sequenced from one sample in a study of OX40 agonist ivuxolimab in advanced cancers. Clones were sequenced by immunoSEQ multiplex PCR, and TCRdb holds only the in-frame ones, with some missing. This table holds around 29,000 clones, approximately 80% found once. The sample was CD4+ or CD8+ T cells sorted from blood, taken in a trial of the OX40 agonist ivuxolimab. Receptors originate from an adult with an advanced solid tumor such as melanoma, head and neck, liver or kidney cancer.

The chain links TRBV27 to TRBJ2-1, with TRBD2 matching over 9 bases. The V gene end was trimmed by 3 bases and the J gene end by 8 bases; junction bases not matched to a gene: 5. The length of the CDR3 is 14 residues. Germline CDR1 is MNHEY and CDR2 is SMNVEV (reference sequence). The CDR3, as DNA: TGTGCCAGCAGTTTGTCTAGCGGGATCTATGAGCAGTTCTTC. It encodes CASSLSSGIYEQFF.

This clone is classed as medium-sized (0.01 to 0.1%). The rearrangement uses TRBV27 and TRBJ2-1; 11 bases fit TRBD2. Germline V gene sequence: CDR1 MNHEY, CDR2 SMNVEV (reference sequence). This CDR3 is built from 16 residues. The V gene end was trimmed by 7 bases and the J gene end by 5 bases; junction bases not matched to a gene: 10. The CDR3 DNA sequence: TGTGCCAGCAAGGATTCAGGGACTAGCGGACACAATGAGCAGTTCTTC. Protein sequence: CASKDSGTSGHNEQFF.

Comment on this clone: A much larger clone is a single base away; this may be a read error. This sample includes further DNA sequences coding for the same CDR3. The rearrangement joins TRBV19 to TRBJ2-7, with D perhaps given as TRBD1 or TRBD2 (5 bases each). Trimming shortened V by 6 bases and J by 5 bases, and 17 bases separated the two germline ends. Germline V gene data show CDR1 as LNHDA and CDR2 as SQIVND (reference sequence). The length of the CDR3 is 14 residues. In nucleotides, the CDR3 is TGTGCCAGTAGCTACTCCACAGGAGGTAACGAGCAGTACTTC. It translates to CASSYSTGGNEQYF.

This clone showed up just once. The CDR3 coding sequence is TGTGCCAGCAGCGTGGTGGCTGGGGCCGGTAATGAGCAGTTCTTC. Protein product: CASSVVAGAGNEQFF. The gene calls are TRBV9 and TRBJ2-1; D is possibly TRBD1 (5 bases). There are 15 residues in the CDR3. Trimming took off 2 bases at V and 7 bases at J, with 16 bases between the two ends. Germline V gives CDR1 SGDLS, CDR2 YYNGEE. Supplemented by reference TRBV9 and TRBJ2-1, the full variable domain reads DSGVTQTPKHLITATGQRVTLRCSPRSGDLSVYWYQQSLDQGLQFLIQYYNGEERAKGNILERFSAQQFPDLHSELNLSSLELGDSALYFCASSVVAGAGNEQFFGPGTRLTVL.

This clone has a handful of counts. The CDR3: CASSLTPGGYNEQFF. CDR3 DNA: TGTGCCAGCAGTTTGACTCCTGGGGGTTACAATGAGCAGTTCTTC. The rearrangement uses TRBV27 and TRBJ2-1, with D perhaps given as TRBD1 or TRBD2 (5 bases each). Trimming took off 3 bases at V and 4 bases at J, with 13 bases between the two ends. The germline V gene encodes CDR1 MNHEY and CDR2 SMNVEV (reference sequence). The CDR3 is 15 amino acids.

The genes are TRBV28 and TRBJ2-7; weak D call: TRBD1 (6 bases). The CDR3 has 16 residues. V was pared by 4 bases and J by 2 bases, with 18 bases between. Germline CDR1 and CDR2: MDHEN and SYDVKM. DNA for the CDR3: TGTGCCAGCAGTTACCCCCGGGGACAAACTACCTACGAGCAGTACTTC. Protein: CASSYPRGQTTYEQYF.

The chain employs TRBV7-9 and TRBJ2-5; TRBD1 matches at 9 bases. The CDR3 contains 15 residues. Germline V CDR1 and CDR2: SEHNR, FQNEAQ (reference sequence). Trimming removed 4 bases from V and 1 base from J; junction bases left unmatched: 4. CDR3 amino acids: CASSSGQGFQETQYF. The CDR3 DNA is TGTGCCAGCAGCTCGGGACAGGGTTTCCAAGAGACCCAGTACTTC. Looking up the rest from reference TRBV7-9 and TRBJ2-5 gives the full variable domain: DTGVSQNPRHKITKRGQNVTFRCDPISEHNRLYWYRQTLGQGPEFLTYFQNEAQLEKSRLLSDRFSAERPKGSFSTLEIQRTEQGDSAMYLCASSSGQGFQETQYFGPGTRLLVL.

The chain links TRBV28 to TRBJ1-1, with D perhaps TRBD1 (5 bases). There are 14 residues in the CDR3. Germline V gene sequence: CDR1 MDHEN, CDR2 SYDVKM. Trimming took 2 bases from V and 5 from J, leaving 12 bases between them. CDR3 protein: CASSLGREATEAFF. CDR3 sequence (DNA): TGTGCCAGCAGTTTAGGCAGGGAGGCGACTGAAGCTTTCTTT. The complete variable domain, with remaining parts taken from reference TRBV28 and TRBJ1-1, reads DVKVTQSSRYLVKRTGEKVFLECVQDMDHENMFWYRQDPGLGLRLIYFSYDVKMKEKGDIPEGYSVSREKKERFSLILESASTNQTSMYLCASSLGREATEAFFGQGTRLTVV.

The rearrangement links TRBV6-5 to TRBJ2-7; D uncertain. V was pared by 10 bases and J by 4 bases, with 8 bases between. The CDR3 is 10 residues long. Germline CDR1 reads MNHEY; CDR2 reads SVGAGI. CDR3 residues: CATHQYEQYF. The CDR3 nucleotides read TGTGCCACACACCAGTACGAGCAGTACTTC.

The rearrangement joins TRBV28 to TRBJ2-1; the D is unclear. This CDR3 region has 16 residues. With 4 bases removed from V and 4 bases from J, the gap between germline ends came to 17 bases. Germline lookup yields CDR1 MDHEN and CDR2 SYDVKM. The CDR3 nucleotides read TGTGCCAGCAGTTCGCCAAAGATGCCCCTTTACAATGAGCAGTTCTTC. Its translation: CASSSPKMPLYNEQFF.

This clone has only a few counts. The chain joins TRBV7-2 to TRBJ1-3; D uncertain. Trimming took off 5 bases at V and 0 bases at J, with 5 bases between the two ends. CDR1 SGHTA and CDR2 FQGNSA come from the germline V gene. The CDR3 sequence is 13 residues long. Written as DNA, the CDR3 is TGTGCCAGCAGCCTAGTCTCTGGAAACACCATATATTTT. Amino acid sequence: CASSLVSGNTIYF.

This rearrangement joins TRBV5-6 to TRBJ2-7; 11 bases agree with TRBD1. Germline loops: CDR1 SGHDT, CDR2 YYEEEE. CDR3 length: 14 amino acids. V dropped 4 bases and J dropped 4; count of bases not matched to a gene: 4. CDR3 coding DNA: TGTGCCAGCAGCAGCGGACAGGGGGCGTACGAGCAGTACTTC. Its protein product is CASSSGQGAYEQYF.

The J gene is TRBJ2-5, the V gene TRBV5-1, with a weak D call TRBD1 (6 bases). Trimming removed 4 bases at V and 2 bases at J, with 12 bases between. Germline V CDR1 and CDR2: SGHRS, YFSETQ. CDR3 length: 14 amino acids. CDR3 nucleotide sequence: TGCGCCAGCAGCACTTCCGGGACACAAGAGACCCAGTACTTC. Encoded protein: CASSTSGTQETQYF.

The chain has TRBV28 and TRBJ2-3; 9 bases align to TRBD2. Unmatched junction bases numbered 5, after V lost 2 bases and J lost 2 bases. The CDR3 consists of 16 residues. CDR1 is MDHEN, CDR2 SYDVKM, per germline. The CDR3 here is CASSLRLADYTDTQYF. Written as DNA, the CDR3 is TGTGCCAGCAGTTTAAGACTAGCGGATTACACAGATACGCAGTATTTT.

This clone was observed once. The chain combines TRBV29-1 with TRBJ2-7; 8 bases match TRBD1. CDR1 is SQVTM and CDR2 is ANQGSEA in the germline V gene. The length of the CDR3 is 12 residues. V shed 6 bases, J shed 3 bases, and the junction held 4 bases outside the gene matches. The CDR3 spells CSVVGTGYEQYF. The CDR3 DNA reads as TGCAGCGTCGTCGGGACAGGCTACGAGCAGTACTTC.

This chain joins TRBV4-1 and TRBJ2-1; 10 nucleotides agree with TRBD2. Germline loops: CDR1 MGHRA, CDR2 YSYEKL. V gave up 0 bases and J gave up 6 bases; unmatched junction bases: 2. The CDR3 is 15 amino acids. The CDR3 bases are TGCGCCAGCAGCCAAGAAGCGGGAGGGTTCAATGAGCAGTTCTTC. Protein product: CASSQEAGGFNEQFF.

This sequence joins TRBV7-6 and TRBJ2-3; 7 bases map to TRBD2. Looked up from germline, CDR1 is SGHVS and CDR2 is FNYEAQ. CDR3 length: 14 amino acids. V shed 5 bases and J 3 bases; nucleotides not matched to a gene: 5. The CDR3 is CASSPVRGTDTQYF. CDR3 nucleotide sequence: TGTGCCAGCAGCCCAGTGCGGGGGACAGATACGCAGTATTTT. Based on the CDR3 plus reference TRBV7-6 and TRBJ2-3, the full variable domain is GAGVSQSPRYKVTKRGQDVALRCDPISGHVSLYWYRQALGQGPEFLTYFNYEAQQDKSGLPNDRFSAERPEGSISTLTIQRTEQRDSAMYRCASSPVRGTDTQYFGPGTRLTVL.

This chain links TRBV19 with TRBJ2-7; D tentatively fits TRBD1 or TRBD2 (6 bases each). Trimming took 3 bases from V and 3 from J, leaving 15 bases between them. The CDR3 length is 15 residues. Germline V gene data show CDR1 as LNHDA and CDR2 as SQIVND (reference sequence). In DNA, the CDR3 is TGTGCCAGTAGTATGCTCTGGGGGGCCAACTACGAGCAGTACTTC. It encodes CASSMLWGANYEQYF. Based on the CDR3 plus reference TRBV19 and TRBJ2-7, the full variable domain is DGGITQSPKYLFRKEGQNVTLSCEQNLNHDAMYWYRQDPGQGLRLIYYSQIVNDFQKGDIAEGYSVSREKKESFPLTVTSAQKNPTAFYLCASSMLWGANYEQYFGPGTRLTVT.

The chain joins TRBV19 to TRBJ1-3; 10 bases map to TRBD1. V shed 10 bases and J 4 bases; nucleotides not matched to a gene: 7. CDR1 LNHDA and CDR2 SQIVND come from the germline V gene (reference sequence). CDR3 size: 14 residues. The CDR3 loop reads CATRTGGGGNTIYF. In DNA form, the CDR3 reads TGTGCCACACGGACAGGGGGAGGAGGAAACACCATATATTTT.

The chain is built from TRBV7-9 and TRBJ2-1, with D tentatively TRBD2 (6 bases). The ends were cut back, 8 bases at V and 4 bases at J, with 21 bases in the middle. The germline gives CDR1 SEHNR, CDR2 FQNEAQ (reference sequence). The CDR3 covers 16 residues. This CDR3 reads CASARRREVDYNEQFF. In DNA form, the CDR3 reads TGTGCCAGCGCCAGACGCAGGGAGGTGGATTACAATGAGCAGTTCTTC.

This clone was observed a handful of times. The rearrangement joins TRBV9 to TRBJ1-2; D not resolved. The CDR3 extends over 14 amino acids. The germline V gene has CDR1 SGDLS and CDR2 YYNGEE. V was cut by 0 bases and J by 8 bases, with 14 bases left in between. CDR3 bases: TGTGCCAGCAGCGTAGGAAGAGGGATAGAGGGCTACACCTTC. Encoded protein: CASSVGRGIEGYTF.

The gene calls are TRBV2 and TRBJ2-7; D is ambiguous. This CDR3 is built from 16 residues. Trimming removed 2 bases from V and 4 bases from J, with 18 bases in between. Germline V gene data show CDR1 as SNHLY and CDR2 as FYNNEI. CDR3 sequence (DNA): TGTGCCAGCAGTGAATTAGGACCCACCCGGACGTACGAGCAGTACTTC. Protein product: CASSELGPTRTYEQYF.

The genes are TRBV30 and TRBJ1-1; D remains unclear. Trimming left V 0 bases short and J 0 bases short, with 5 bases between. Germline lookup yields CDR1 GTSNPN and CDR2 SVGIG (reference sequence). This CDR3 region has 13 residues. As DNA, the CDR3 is TGTGCCTGGAGTGTCGGGATGAACACTGAAGCTTTCTTT. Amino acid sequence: CAWSVGMNTEAFF.